The sequence of this T cell receptor (beta chain) was determined in a study of cytomegalovirus exposure and HLA in healthy donors. Points from the study as a whole: TCR beta chains numbering 164 were designated cytomegalovirus-associated. According to a subsequent analysis, TCR clusters from the first cohort were inclined to appear together in the roughly 130 validation repertoires.

Of note for this clone: Its antigen is unidentified.

Measured with immunoSEQ multiplex PCR; TCRdb has only the in-frame clones, and not every one. The sample lists 110,000 or so clones; more than 75% were seen once. V dropped 4 bases and J dropped 5; count of bases not matched to a gene: 2. There are 12 residues in the CDR3. CDR1 GTSNPN and CDR2 SVGIG come from the germline V gene (reference sequence). Sequenced material: PBMCs. The chain combines TRBV30 with TRBJ1-1; 9 bases are shared with TRBD1. This TCR came from a man between 18 and 29 years old in good health and CMV-seronegative. The CDR3: CAWNRGRTEAFF. CDR3 bases: TGTGCCTGGAACAGGGGGCGAACTGAAGCTTTCTTT.